The next 32 T cell receptor beta chains were all read from a single sample in a study of metastatic and nonmetastatic thyroid tumors. TCRdb reanalyzed the PCR reads with MiXCR. The data show roughly 36,000 clones, with 25% to 30% seen just once and 8% to 10% held by the top ten. Until they underwent thyroid surgery, no patient had received any treatment. The specimen sequenced was blood. Source of these receptors: a female donor with papillary thyroid cancer or a benign thyroid nodule (not recorded which). Some clones in this sample may be carry-over from other donors' samples.

This clone was recorded at least ten times. Written as DNA, the CDR3 is TGCAGTGCTCGCTGGGCGGGACATGCATATGGCTACACCTTC. As protein: CSARWAGHAYGYTF. The rearrangement links TRBV20-1 to TRBJ1-2, with D possibly being TRBD1 (6 bases). Germline V lookup: CDR1 DFQATT, CDR2 SNEGSKA (reference sequence). CDR3 length: 14 residues. Trimming removed 5 bases from V and 5 bases from J, with 18 bases in between.

The V gene is TRBV20-1, the J gene TRBJ2-2; a possible D gene is TRBD2 (5 bases). The germline V gene encodes CDR1 DFQATT and CDR2 SNEGSKA (reference sequence). The CDR3 covers 16 residues. The V gene lost 0 bases and the J gene lost 3 bases, with 14 bases spanning the gap. The CDR3 is CSARDRRRRDTGELFF. The CDR3 DNA sequence: TGCAGTGCTAGAGATCGGAGGAGGAGAGACACCGGGGAGCTGTTTTTT.

This clone was counted ten times or more. The rearrangement joins TRBV19 to TRBJ2-1, with 10 bases fitting TRBD2. The J segment lost 10 bases and the V segment lost 5 bases, leaving 5 bases of the junction unmatched. Looked up from germline, CDR1 is LNHDA and CDR2 is SQIVND (reference sequence). CDR3 size: 13 residues. The CDR3 region has the DNA TGTGCCAGTAGTGGACCGGGACTAGCGGAGCAGTTCTTC. Translated, it gives CASSGPGLAEQFF.

This clone has ten or more counts. V is TRBV6-1 and J is TRBJ2-3; weak D call: TRBD2 (6 bases). The CDR3 totals 13 residues. Trimming took off 6 bases at V and 4 bases at J, with 11 bases between the two ends. From germline, CDR1 is MNHNS and CDR2 SASEGT. CDR3 region: CASRSTGADTQYF. CDR3 nucleotides: TGTGCCAGCAGATCAACGGGGGCAGATACGCAGTATTTT.

Ten or more counts support this clone. The chain couples TRBV20-1 to TRBJ2-1; tentative D call: TRBD2 (6 bases). This CDR3 has 12 amino acids. The germline CDR1 and CDR2 sequences are DFQATT and SNEGSKA (reference sequence). The chain's CDR3 is CSPAGPINEQFF. The DNA of the CDR3 is TGCAGCCCAGCGGGCCCTATCAATGAGCAGTTCTTC.

At least ten counts were recorded for this clone. The chain employs TRBV4-1 and TRBJ1-3; TRBD1 is a possible D gene (5 bases). There are 18 residues in the CDR3. Germline assignment: CDR1 MGHRA and CDR2 YSYEKL. V gave up 4 bases and J gave up 0 bases, with 19 bases separating them. CDR3 sequence reads: CASSPIEAGILSGNTIYF. As DNA, the CDR3 is TGCGCCAGCAGCCCTATAGAGGCAGGGATTCTCTCTGGAAACACCATATATTTT.

This clone was observed at least ten times. The gene calls are TRBV7-8 and TRBJ1-1; 8 positions agree with TRBD1. The CDR3 has 15 amino acids. J gave up 4 bases and V 1 base, and 5 bases lay outside the gene matches. Germline loops: CDR1 SGHVS, CDR2 FQNEAQ. The CDR3 spells CASSLEGRGLTEAFF. CDR3 sequence (DNA): TGTGCCAGCAGCTTAGAAGGCAGGGGGCTCACTGAAGCTTTCTTT.

This clone was recorded many times. This chain joins TRBV10-3 and TRBJ2-7; 12 positions match TRBD1. Germline CDR1 is ENHRY and CDR2 is SYGVKD. The V and J ends lost 6 bases and 4 bases, in that order; junction bases with no gene match: 4. This CDR3 has 14 residues. Written as DNA, the CDR3 is TGTGCCATCAGGCCGGGACAGGGGGCTTACGAGCAGTACTTC. It codes for CAIRPGQGAYEQYF.

V and J are TRBV9 and TRBJ2-5; D is perhaps TRBD2 (7 bases). This CDR3 is built from 19 residues. Trimming removed 0 bases from V and 3 bases from J, with 24 bases in between. CDR1 SGDLS and CDR2 YYNGEE come from the germline V gene. The CDR3 DNA follows: TGTGCCAGCAGCGTAGGTTGTGGGGGGGGCCCTGAGAGAGAAGAGACCCAGTACTTC. Translated: CASSVGCGGGPEREETQYF.

The chain couples TRBV20-1 to TRBJ1-2, with 11 bases lining up with TRBD1. The J segment lost 2 bases and the V segment lost 6 bases, leaving 11 bases of the junction unmatched. The CDR3 contains 16 residues. The germline CDR1 and CDR2 sequences are DFQATT and SNEGSKA (reference sequence). CDR3 region: CSAPLGQGVTNYGYTF. CDR3 in DNA: TGCAGTGCACCTTTGGGACAGGGGGTCACGAACTATGGCTACACCTTC.

This clone came up a few times. The chain combines TRBV7-8 with TRBJ2-1; the match to TRBD2 covers 7 bases. CDR3 size: 16 residues. In germline, CDR1 is SGHVS, CDR2 FQNEAQ. J gave up 2 bases and V 1 base, and 5 bases lay outside the gene matches. CDR3 sequence reads: CASSLEEGGTYNEQFF. The CDR3 region has the DNA TGTGCCAGCAGCTTAGAGGAGGGAGGGACCTACAATGAGCAGTTCTTC.

This clone was observed at least ten times. Here the CDR3 reads CASSLGGGNYNEQFF. The CDR3 nucleotides are TGTGCCAGCAGCTTAGGCGGGGGGAACTACAATGAGCAGTTCTTC. This rearrangement joins TRBV7-9 to TRBJ2-1; TRBD2 aligns across 8 bases. CDR3 size: 15 residues. V gave up 1 base and J gave up 3 bases; unmatched junction bases: 2. From germline, CDR1 is SEHNR and CDR2 FQNEAQ (reference sequence).

V and J are TRBV28 and TRBJ1-1; no reliable D call. In germline, CDR1 is MDHEN, CDR2 SYDVKM. The CDR3 length is 13 residues. Trimming cost V 8 bases and J 0 bases, with 10 bases left between them. CDR3 loop: CASGANMNTEAFF. CDR3 nucleotide sequence: TGTGCCAGCGGTGCGAACATGAACACTGAAGCTTTCTTT.

In DNA form, the CDR3 reads TGTGCCAGCATGAGAACCTCCTGCTACGAGCAGTACTTC. Protein sequence: CASMRTSCYEQYF. This chain joins TRBV11-3 and TRBJ2-7; D uncertain. The V end was cut by 7 bases, the J end by 3 bases, with 13 bases between. Looked up from germline, CDR1 is SGHNT and CDR2 is YENEEA. This CDR3 is built from 13 residues.

This clone was detected only a few times. A read error may account for a junction end that differs from germline. The rearrangement links TRBV28 to TRBJ1-2; the D gene is possibly TRBD1 (6 bases). Germline CDR1 and CDR2: MDHEN and SYDVKM. The CDR3 covers 16 residues. DNA of the CDR3: TGTGCCAGCAGTATGGGCCAGGGGATTTTTGCCTATGGCTACACATTC. Encoded protein: CASSMGQGIFAYGYTF.

This clone appeared many times. This sample includes further DNA sequences coding for the same CDR3. The chain employs TRBV6-1 and TRBJ2-3; a weak D match, TRBD2 (7 bases). Trimming stripped 6 bases from V and 8 bases from J, with 24 bases between. The V gene's germline CDR1 is MNHNS and CDR2 SASEGT. There are 16 residues in the CDR3. CDR3 region: CASSSGTPRKSGTQYF. The CDR3 DNA reads as TGTGCCAGCAGCAGCGGGACACCCCGAAAGAGTGGTACGCAGTATTTT.

This clone has at least ten counts. CDR3 in DNA: TGCAGCGTTGAAGTCGACAGGGATCAGCCCCAGCATTTT. It is translated as CSVEVDRDQPQHF. The J gene is TRBJ1-5, the V gene TRBV29-1; the match to TRBD1 covers 7 bases. V dropped 1 base and J dropped 5; count of bases not matched to a gene: 2. Germline CDR1 and CDR2: SQVTM and ANQGSEA. The CDR3 length is 13 residues.

This clone was found a few times. J is TRBJ2-5 and V is TRBV19, with D possibly being TRBD2 (6 bases). The V and J ends lost 4 bases and 5 bases respectively, with 23 bases between them. The CDR3 runs to 17 residues. CDR1 LNHDA and CDR2 SQIVND come from the germline V gene (reference sequence). The CDR3 coding sequence is TGTGCCAGTAGTACCGGACTCACTATCGGGAGTGGGGAGACCCAGTACTTC. Protein: CASSTGLTIGSGETQYF. Complete variable domain (other parts from reference TRBV19 and TRBJ2-5): DGGITQSPKYLFRKEGQNVTLSCEQNLNHDAMYWYRQDPGQGLRLIYYSQIVNDFQKGDIAEGYSVSREKKESFPLTVTSAQKNPTAFYLCASSTGLTIGSGETQYFGPGTRLLVL.

In the case of this clone: One base away lies a much larger clone, so this may be a sequencing read error. This chain connects TRBV6-1 to TRBJ1-5; TRBD1 agrees at 7 bases. The germline V gene has CDR1 MNHNS and CDR2 SASEGT. The length of the CDR3 is 15 residues. This chain's CDR3 is CAGSEMGQSNHPQHF. CDR3 coding DNA: TGTGCCGGCAGTGAAATGGGACAGAGCAATCATCCCCAGCATTTT.

In its sample, this clone was seen a few times. Likely a read error: the CDR3 ends without its conserved phenylalanine or tryptophan. The DNA is omitted, as the CDR3 cannot be located on it reliably, and the CDR3 follows TCRdb's listing. The chain recombines TRBV6-1 with TRBJ1-1. The CDR3 has 12 residues if both end residues are counted. CDR1 and CDR2 from the germline V gene are MNHNS and SASEGT. The CDR3 region is CASRITGIEALL.

The chain recombines TRBV3-1 with TRBJ1-3; TRBD1 might be the D (6 bases). Germline values: CDR1 LGHDT, CDR2 YNNKEL (reference sequence). This CDR3 spans 16 amino acids. V gave up 4 bases and J gave up 0 bases, with 13 bases separating them. CDR3: CASSLDRILSGNTIYF. Written as DNA, the CDR3 is TGTGCCAGCAGCCTGGACAGAATTCTCTCTGGAAACACCATATATTTT.

This clone showed up many times. The V gene is TRBV7-9, the J gene TRBJ2-7; D not resolved. V lost 5 bases and J lost 0, with 8 bases in between. The CDR3 length is 13 residues. The germline V gene has CDR1 SEHNR and CDR2 FQNEAQ (reference sequence). CDR3 amino acids: CASSPTTSYEQYF. CDR3 DNA: TGTGCCAGCAGCCCCACGACCTCCTACGAGCAGTACTTC.

As regards this clone: An end of the junction differs from the germline gene, which may be a read error. The chain combines TRBV20-1 with TRBJ1-1; D may be TRBD1 (5 bases). CDR3 length: 12 amino acids. CDR1 and CDR2 (germline): DFQATT, SNEGSKA (reference sequence). The CDR3 here is CRGDVKNTEAFF. For the CDR3, the DNA is TGCCGGGGGGACGTGAAGAACACTGAAGCCTTCTTT.

The V call is TRBV20-1, the J call TRBJ2-7; a weak D match, TRBD2 (6 bases). Germline loops: CDR1 DFQATT, CDR2 SNEGSKA (reference sequence). Trimming took off 1 base at V and 3 bases at J, with 10 bases between the two ends. The CDR3 consists of 13 residues. This chain's CDR3 is CSARGRLDYEQYF. In nucleotides, the CDR3 is TGCAGTGCTAGAGGGCGACTAGACTACGAGCAGTACTTC.

About this clone itself: The germline gene is not matched at one end of the junction; a read error may be the cause. The chain is built from TRBV24-1 and TRBJ2-1; D may correspond to TRBD1 or TRBD2 (5 bases each). The CDR3 consists of 13 residues. The germline gives CDR1 KGHDR, CDR2 SFDVKD. CDR3 DNA: TGTGCCACCATTGATTTCGGGGCCAATGAGCAGTTCTTC. It specifies CATIDFGANEQFF.

The gene calls are TRBV11-2 and TRBJ1-1; D ambiguous. Germline assignment: CDR1 SGHAT and CDR2 FQNNGV. V dropped 0 bases and J dropped 0 bases, with 5 bases sitting between them. This CDR3 contains 14 residues. The CDR3 DNA sequence: TGTGCCAGCAGCTTAGAGGCGGTGAACACTGAAGCTTTCTTT. Amino acid sequence: CASSLEAVNTEAFF. Variable domain in full (rest from reference TRBV11-2 and TRBJ1-1): EAGVAQSPRYKIIEKRQSVAFWCNPISGHATLYWYQQILGQGPKLLIQFQNNGVVDDSQLPKDRFSAERLKGVDSTLKIQPAKLEDSAVYLCASSLEAVNTEAFFGQGTRLTVV.

The V gene is TRBV20-1, the J gene TRBJ2-7, with D perhaps TRBD1 (6 bases). The CDR3 covers 12 residues. V lost 4 bases and J lost 4, with 11 bases in between. Germline lookup yields CDR1 DFQATT and CDR2 SNEGSKA (reference sequence). CDR3 sequence reads: CSAKEQGYEQYF. CDR3 coding DNA: TGCAGTGCTAAGGAACAGGGATACGAGCAGTACTTC.

The sample holds many counts of this clone. This chain uses TRBV7-2 with TRBJ1-1; 9 bases line up with TRBD1. The CDR3 contains 15 residues. J was trimmed by 4 bases and V by 1 base; bases with no gene match: 4. The germline V gene has CDR1 SGHTA and CDR2 FQGNSA. The CDR3 coding sequence is TGTGCCAGCAGCTTAGGGGGACAGGGTGTCACTGAAGCTTTCTTT. Translation: CASSLGGQGVTEAFF.

This clone is deemed medium-sized. The chain recombines TRBV6-5 with TRBJ1-6; maybe TRBD1 (5 bases). V gave up 2 bases and J gave up 9 bases, with 17 bases separating them. Germline V gene sequence: CDR1 MNHEY, CDR2 SVGAGI. The CDR3 spans 16 residues. CDR3 residues: CASSYEAGGGSSPLHF. DNA for the CDR3: TGTGCCAGCAGTTACGAAGCCGGGGGTGGCAGTTCACCCCTCCACTTT.

V is TRBV2 and J is TRBJ2-7, with 8 positions matching TRBD1. Germline assignment: CDR1 SNHLY and CDR2 FYNNEI. This CDR3 contains 16 residues. The junction had 18 bases not matched to a gene; V was cut back by 8 bases and J by 6 bases. For the CDR3, the DNA is TGTGCCAGCCGGTCTGGGAGGCAGGGGGCCGCTCGCGAGCAGTACTTC. Its translation is CASRSGRQGAAREQYF.

This clone was seen just once. The gene calls are TRBV7-9 and TRBJ2-5; D uncertain. Deletions cut 2 bases from V and 1 base from J, with 14 bases between. CDR1 SEHNR and CDR2 FQNEAQ come from the germline V gene (reference sequence). The CDR3 extends over 16 amino acids. DNA for the CDR3: TGTGCCAGCAGCTTATTGCTGGGGTCTATCCAAGAGACCCAGTACTTC. This gives the protein CASSLLLGSIQETQYF.

This clone has ten or more counts. The V gene is TRBV7-8, the J gene TRBJ2-5; TRBD1 might be the D (6 bases). The CDR3 is 16 residues long. Trimming stripped 2 bases from V and 0 bases from J, with 13 bases between. The germline CDR1 and CDR2 sequences are SGHVS and FQNEAQ. As DNA, the CDR3 is TGTGCCAGCAGCTTAAAAGGACAGAGGTACCAAGAGACCCAGTACTTC. Protein product: CASSLKGQRYQETQYF.